Shown below are 25 T cell receptor beta chains from a single sample sequenced in a study of T cells in Graves' hyperthyroidism and ophthalmopathy. It was RNA transcripts that yielded the amplified TCR beta CDR3 regions. The HTBI primer set served for first-round RT-PCR of the TCR CDR3. TCRdb ran MiXCR on the multiplex PCR reads and lists one entry per CDR3 protein. Of 280,000 or so distinct CDR3 sequences listed, around 15% were seen once; the top ten hold around 30%. The sample taken for sequencing was blood. These receptors originate from a woman between 50 and 59 years old with Graves' hyperthyroidism that later progressed to Graves' ophthalmopathy.

This clonotype was seen ten or more times. The J gene is TRBJ2-7, the V gene TRBV20-1, with TRBD2 as a possible D gene (7 bases). The CDR3 spans 15 residues. Trimming cost V 1 base and J 0 bases, with 13 bases left between them. Per the germline V gene, CDR1 is DFQATT and CDR2 is SNEGSKA (reference sequence). The CDR3 DNA follows: TGCAGTGCTAGAGGGACAGCGGGGTACTCCTACGAGCAGTACTTC. As protein: CSARGTAGYSYEQYF.

This clonotype showed up many times. The J gene is TRBJ2-1, the V gene TRBV20-1; a possible D gene is TRBD2 (5 bases). The length of the CDR3 is 13 residues. Germline V gives CDR1 DFQATT, CDR2 SNEGSKA (reference sequence). V lost 2 bases and J lost 6, with 11 bases in between. This chain's CDR3 is CSARLAGSNEQFF. The CDR3 DNA reads as TGCAGTGCTAGACTAGCTGGTAGCAATGAGCAGTTCTTC.

This clonotype was seen repeatedly, ten times or more. This chain uses TRBV28 with TRBJ2-1; a weak D match, TRBD2 (6 bases). There are 17 residues in the CDR3. Trimming removed 2 bases at V and 10 bases at J, with 24 bases between. Germline-derived CDR1 and CDR2 are MDHEN and SYDVKM. The DNA of the CDR3 is TGTGCCAGCAGTTTAGTCGGGGCGAGGCGGGGCGTATGGGAGCAGTTCTTC. This translates into CASSLVGARRGVWEQFF. The full variable domain, its missing parts supplied by reference TRBV28 and TRBJ2-1, is DVKVTQSSRYLVKRTGEKVFLECVQDMDHENMFWYRQDPGLGLRLIYFSYDVKMKEKGDIPEGYSVSREKKERFSLILESASTNQTSMYLCASSLVGARRGVWEQFFGPGTRLTVL.

Notes on this clonotype: At one end the junction does not follow the germline gene, possibly because of a read error. The chain has TRBV20-1 and TRBJ2-3; TRBD2 agrees at 10 bases. Germline V gives CDR1 DFQATT, CDR2 SNEGSKA (reference sequence). CDR3 length: 17 residues. CDR3 sequence reads: CSVRDLLAGSLTDTQYF. CDR3 in DNA: TGCAGTGTTAGAGACCTACTAGCGGGATCTCTCACAGATACGCAGTATTTT.

The chain carries TRBV20-1 and TRBJ2-4, with 9 bases aligning to TRBD2. With 5 bases clipped from V and 2 bases from J, the junction kept 16 bases outside the gene matches. Germline CDR1 is DFQATT and CDR2 is SNEGSKA (reference sequence). The CDR3 has 18 amino acids. The CDR3 DNA is TGCAGTGCTCTCAAACTAGCGGGCCCTGGAAGGTCCAAAAACATTCAGTACTTC. It yields the protein CSALKLAGPGRSKNIQYF.

This CDR3 reads CASSESLGTYYEQYF. The CDR3 coding sequence is TGTGCCAGCAGTGAATCTCTAGGGACTTACTACGAGCAGTACTTC. The chain has TRBV25-1 and TRBJ2-7; possible D gene TRBD2, 6 bases. V lost 1 base and J 3 bases, leaving 13 bases between the germline ends. From germline, CDR1 is MGHDK and CDR2 SYGVNS. This CDR3 spans 15 amino acids.

The table lists this clonotype with many counts. The chain is built from TRBV7-9 and TRBJ2-1; D call uncertain. V was trimmed by 5 bases and J by 4 bases, leaving 9 bases between them. CDR3 length: 13 amino acids. Germline V gives CDR1 SEHNR, CDR2 FQNEAQ (reference sequence). The CDR3 is CASSLDLYNEQFF. In DNA, the CDR3 is TGTGCCAGCAGCCTAGACCTATACAATGAGCAGTTCTTC.

This clonotype was picked up many times. The DNA for the CDR3 is TGTGCCAGCAGGGGACCGAACCCCCCCTACGAGCAGTACTTC. It yields the protein CASRGPNPPYEQYF. The chain has TRBV28 and TRBJ2-7; D is possibly TRBD1 or TRBD2 (5 bases each). Germline assignment: CDR1 MDHEN and CDR2 SYDVKM. V was pared by 6 bases and J by 2 bases, with 14 bases between. The CDR3 runs to 14 residues.

This clonotype was seen many times. This chain links TRBV15 with TRBJ2-6; 7 bases fit TRBD2. The junction had 6 bases not matched to a gene; V was cut back by 0 bases and J by 4 bases. Germline V lookup: CDR1 LNHNV, CDR2 YYDKDF (reference sequence). This CDR3 region has 17 residues. CDR3 sequence (DNA): TGTGCCACCAGCAGAGATTGGGGGGGTTGGGGGGCCAACGTCCTGACTTTC. Its translation is CATSRDWGGWGANVLTF.

This clonotype was observed a few times. The chain combines TRBV7-2 with TRBJ2-7, with TRBD2 matching over 9 bases. Germline trimming cut 5 bases from V and 7 bases from J; bases unmatched to any gene: 12. This CDR3 is 15 amino acids long. Germline V gene sequence: CDR1 SGHTA, CDR2 FQGNSA. The CDR3 protein is CASSQLAGYPWEQYF. The CDR3 nucleotides are TGTGCCAGCAGCCAACTAGCGGGCTATCCCTGGGAGCAGTACTTC.

As to this clonotype: A read error is possible here, since a much larger clone lies one base away. The V gene is TRBV7-9, the J gene TRBJ2-3, with 8 positions matching TRBD2. The CDR3 runs to 16 residues. Germline V lookup: CDR1 SEHNR, CDR2 FQNEAQ (reference sequence). The DNA for the CDR3 is TGTGCCAGCGGCTTAGCTTCAGCGGGAGCACCAGATACGCAGTATTTT. As protein: CASGLASAGAPDTQYF.

V gene TRBV24-1 combines with J gene TRBJ2-1, with 15 positions matching TRBD2. The CDR3 runs to 21 residues. V shed 2 bases, J shed 1 base, and the junction held 11 bases outside the gene matches. CDR1 and CDR2 from the germline V gene are KGHDR and SFDVKD. CDR3 in DNA: TGTGCCACCAGTGATTCGCTTGCGAGGACTAGCGGGAGGGATTCCTACAATGAGCAGTTCTTC. This codes for CATSDSLARTSGRDSYNEQFF.

This clonotype was counted between two and nine times. The chain is built from TRBV3-1 and TRBJ1-2, with D maybe TRBD1 (6 bases). This CDR3 has 17 amino acids. V lost 2 bases and J 5 bases, leaving 21 bases between the germline ends. CDR1 and CDR2 (germline): LGHDT, YNNKEL (reference sequence). The CDR3 protein is CASSQRGWGILDYGYTF. The CDR3 region has the DNA TGTGCCAGCAGCCAAAGGGGGTGGGGCATTTTAGATTATGGCTACACCTTC.

This clonotype was detected ten times or more. The CDR3 region has the DNA TGTGCCAGCAGTCCCGCCCTTGGACGGGGCTATGGCTACACCTTC. This codes for CASSPALGRGYGYTF. The chain joins TRBV27 to TRBJ1-2; unclear D gene. CDR1 is MNHEY and CDR2 is SMNVEV in the germline V gene (reference sequence). This CDR3 region has 15 residues. Deletions cut 5 bases from V and 4 bases from J, with 17 bases between.

This clonotype was recorded at least ten times. This chain joins TRBV12-3 or TRBV12-4 and TRBJ2-1, with 9 bases identical to TRBD2. V shed 3 bases and J 4 bases; nucleotides not matched to a gene: 4. The CDR3 runs to 15 residues. CDR3 bases: TGTGCCAGCAGTTTGCCTAGCGGGGTTTACAATGAGCAGTTCTTC. Its protein product is CASSLPSGVYNEQFF.

This clonotype came up many times. The chain has TRBV10-3 and TRBJ2-1; tentative D call: TRBD2 (5 bases). Trimming stripped 3 bases from V and 10 bases from J, with 7 bases between. The germline V gene encodes CDR1 ENHRY and CDR2 SYGVKD. The CDR3 is 11 amino acids. CDR3 nucleotide sequence: TGTGCCATCAGTGAACTAGACGAGCAGTTCTTC. Translated: CAISELDEQFF.

This clonotype came up many times. V and J are TRBV30 and TRBJ2-1; D unclear. Trimming pared 6 bases from V and 5 bases from J, leaving 11 bases between. The CDR3 is 12 amino acids. Germline V gene sequence: CDR1 GTSNPN, CDR2 SVGIG (reference sequence). CDR3: CACLGDNNEQFF. The CDR3 coding sequence is TGTGCCTGCTTAGGAGACAACAATGAGCAGTTCTTC.

This clonotype has a handful of counts. A single base separates this from a much larger clone, so it may be a read error. The genes are TRBV6-9 and TRBJ1-5, with TRBD1 identical over 8 bases. Trimming cost V 6 bases and J 5 bases; bases outside gene matches: 12. Germline V lookup: CDR1 MNHGY, CDR2 SVAAGI. This CDR3 has 16 amino acids. The CDR3 spells CASSPDRADGDQPQHF. The CDR3 DNA sequence: TGTGCCAGCAGCCCGGACAGGGCGGACGGCGATCAGCCCCAGCATTTT.

This clonotype has ten or more counts. The rearrangement uses TRBV18 and TRBJ2-1; TRBD2 is a possible D gene (5 bases). Germline CDR1 reads KGHSH; CDR2 reads LQKENI. This CDR3 contains 13 residues. V lost 1 base and J lost 7, with 8 bases in between. The CDR3 spells CASSPLLGNEQFF. DNA for the CDR3: TGTGCCAGCTCACCACTACTAGGGAATGAGCAGTTCTTC.

This clonotype was picked up a small number of times. This chain connects TRBV24-1 to TRBJ2-5, with TRBD1 identical over 9 bases. Germline V gives CDR1 KGHDR, CDR2 SFDVKD. Trimming removed 2 bases from V and 4 bases from J; junction bases left unmatched: 10. CDR3 length: 17 amino acids. In nucleotides, the CDR3 is TGTGCCACCAGTGATTGGGCTCCGGGACAGGGTGGAGAGACCCAGTACTTC. This encodes CATSDWAPGQGGETQYF.

The table lists this clonotype with many counts. The rearrangement links TRBV28 to TRBJ1-2, with D possibly matching TRBD1 (6 bases). The CDR3 contains 15 residues. Trimming took off 3 bases at V and 12 bases at J, with 23 bases between the two ends. Germline CDR1 reads MDHEN; CDR2 reads SYDVKM. This chain's CDR3 is CASSLQGQLTRRDTF. The DNA for the CDR3 is TGTGCCAGCAGTTTGCAAGGACAGCTAACCCGCCGAGACACCTTC.

The chain couples TRBV2 to TRBJ2-1; TRBD2 matches at 10 bases. Unmatched junction bases numbered 5, after V lost 10 bases and J lost 8 bases. Germline V gene lookup returns CDR1 SNHLY and CDR2 FYNNEI. CDR3 length: 12 amino acids. CDR3 nucleotides: TGTGCCACCGCTAGCGGGAGCTATGAGCAGTTCTTC. This gives the protein CATASGSYEQFF.

Notes on this clonotype: This may come from a read error, since a much larger clone is one base off. The chain combines TRBV18 with TRBJ2-3; the match to TRBD2 covers 8 bases. Per germline, CDR1 KGHSH and CDR2 LQKENI. The CDR3 length is 15 residues. The CDR3 bases are TGTGCCAGCTCACGTCCGAGCGGGAGTGAAGATACGCGGTATTTT. This sequence encodes CASSRPSGSEDTRYF. The variable domain in full, with the rest retrieved from reference TRBV18 and TRBJ2-3, is NAGVMQNPRHLVRRRGQEARLRCSPMKGHSHVYWYRQLPEEGLKFMVYLQKENIIDESGMPKERFSAEFPKEGPSILRIQQVVRGDSAAYFCASSRPSGSEDTRYFGPGTRLTVL.

A few counts support this clonotype. The rearrangement joins TRBV7-8 to TRBJ1-6; D uncertain. The CDR3 extends over 16 amino acids. The V and J ends lost 1 base and 7 bases respectively, with 14 bases between them. Germline-derived CDR1 and CDR2 are SGHVS and FQNEAQ. CDR3 in DNA: TGTGCCAGCAGCTTAGGGTGGGGTGGGTGGAATTCACCCCTCCACTTT. As protein: CASSLGWGGWNSPLHF.

This clonotype was seen repeatedly, ten times or more. The chain employs TRBV7-6 and TRBJ2-3, with D possibly TRBD2 on 5 matching bases. Trimming removed 7 bases at V and 5 bases at J, with 16 bases between. CDR1 SGHVS and CDR2 FNYEAQ come from the germline V gene. The CDR3 sequence is 14 residues long. CDR3: CASNQKSGGDTQYF. CDR3 in DNA: TGTGCCAGCAACCAAAAGTCCGGAGGAGATACGCAGTATTTT.